This entry features one T cell receptor beta chain sequence. Its antigen is undetermined. This specimen comes from a study of somatic mutations in cytotoxic T cells in rheumatoid arthritis. General observations from the study: Age-matched healthy controls and rheumatoid arthritis patients had CD8+ T-cell clonality that did not differ significantly.

The assay was immunoSEQ multiplex PCR, and TCRdb's table has in-frame clones only and misses some. The repertoire holds under 20,000 clones, 60% to 85% seen once, with approximately 30% in the top ten. Trimming stripped 6 bases from V and 0 bases from J, with 18 bases between. CDR3 size: 16 residues. CDR1 is LNHDA, CDR2 SQIVND, per germline (reference sequence). The sequenced material came from CD8+ T cells sorted from blood. The chain couples TRBV19 to TRBJ2-7; D possibly corresponds to TRBD1 (6 bases). This clonotype was obtained from an adult with rheumatoid arthritis. CDR3 loop: CASSESTGMGSYEQYF. The CDR3 DNA sequence: TGTGCCAGTAGCGAATCGACAGGCATGGGCTCCTACGAGCAGTACTTC.